The 28 T cell receptor beta chains below were found in one sample sequenced in a study of T cells after yellow fever vaccination. A single record per CDR3 protein comes from TCRdb applying MiXCR to the 5' RACE reads. The repertoire includes about 130,000 distinct CDR3 sequences, almost 9% of them detected once, and under 40% sits in the top ten. The sequencing here drew on CD8+ T cells sorted from PBMCs, taken on the day of the yellow fever booster vaccination. These receptors came from a man between 18 and 29 years old who received the YFV17D yellow fever vaccine.

This rearrangement joins TRBV5-1 to TRBJ1-1, with 8 bases fitting TRBD1. From germline, CDR1 is SGHRS and CDR2 YFSETQ. The CDR3 runs 16 residues. Trimming removed 0 bases from V and 3 bases from J; junction bases left unmatched: 7. The CDR3 DNA reads as TGCGCCAGCAGCTTGGAGGACAGGGTATTCGACACTGAAGCTTTCTTT. As protein: CASSLEDRVFDTEAFF.

This clonotype was detected a few times. The chain links TRBV4-1 to TRBJ1-6; a possible D gene is TRBD1 (6 bases). This CDR3 is 17 amino acids long. Per the germline V gene, CDR1 is MGHRA and CDR2 is YSYEKL. The V gene lost 4 bases and the J gene lost 0 bases, with 13 bases spanning the gap. The CDR3 region is CASSLTGQHSYNSPLHF. CDR3 DNA: TGCGCCAGCAGCCTGACAGGCCAGCACTCCTATAATTCACCCCTCCACTTT.

There are a few counts of this clonotype. This chain joins TRBV6-2 or TRBV6-3 and TRBJ2-5; D is uncertain. Germline CDR1 MNHEY, CDR2 SVGEGT. Trimming cost V 4 bases and J 2 bases, with 8 bases left between them. The CDR3 is made up of 13 amino acids. In DNA, the CDR3 is TGTGCCAGCAGTTTCACGTTTCAAGAGACCCAGTACTTC. Protein sequence: CASSFTFQETQYF.

The chain uses TRBV28 and TRBJ2-5; perhaps TRBD2 as D (6 bases). CDR3 size: 16 residues. Trimming cost V 2 bases and J 5 bases, with 18 bases left between them. From germline, CDR1 is MDHEN and CDR2 SYDVKM. The CDR3 reads CASSLMGVTGGETQYF. CDR3 DNA: TGTGCCAGCAGTTTAATGGGCGTGACCGGGGGTGAGACCCAGTACTTC.

This clonotype was picked up a small number of times. The chain carries TRBV7-9 and TRBJ2-1; TRBD1 is a possible D gene (5 bases). The V end lost 2 bases, the J end lost 4 bases, and 12 bases lay between the germline ends. The length of the CDR3 is 15 residues. CDR1 and CDR2 (germline): SEHNR, FQNEAQ (reference sequence). The CDR3 DNA follows: TGTGCCAGCAGCTTAATAACAGGACAATACAATGAGCAGTTCTTC. Its translation is CASSLITGQYNEQFF.

In its sample, this clonotype was seen a few times. The chain carries TRBV12-5 and TRBJ2-1; 10 bases map to TRBD2. Germline values: CDR1 LGHNT, CDR2 FRNRAP. This CDR3 is 16 amino acids long. The V gene end was trimmed by 1 base and the J gene end by 6 bases; junction bases not matched to a gene: 6. The CDR3 nucleotides read TGTGCTAGTGGTTTGGCCGTAGCGGGGGGCCTCAATGAGCAGTTCTTC. This translates into CASGLAVAGGLNEQFF.

In this sample, this clonotype turned up many times. The chain has TRBV7-3 and TRBJ2-1; no firm D call. CDR1 and CDR2 (germline): SGHTA, FQGTGA. The CDR3 consists of 13 residues. With 5 bases removed from V and 3 bases from J, the gap between germline ends came to 8 bases. The CDR3 nucleotides are TGTGCCAGCAGCAGTGACCTCTACAATGAGCAGTTCTTC. Amino acid sequence: CASSSDLYNEQFF.

This clonotype was counted many times. The chain recombines TRBV4-3 with TRBJ1-5; D is unclear. There are 13 residues in the CDR3. The germline CDR1 and CDR2 sequences are LGHNA and YSLEER. V was pared by 1 base and J by 9 bases, with 10 bases between. CDR3 in amino acids: CASSQARDWPQHF. The CDR3 nucleotides read TGCGCCAGCAGCCAAGCTCGGGATTGGCCCCAGCATTTT.

This clonotype was observed a handful of times. The gene calls are TRBV20-1 and TRBJ2-5; 8 positions match TRBD2. Germline values: CDR1 DFQATT, CDR2 SNEGSKA (reference sequence). The CDR3 is 14 residues long. V shed 6 bases, J shed 9 bases, and the junction held 15 bases outside the gene matches. CDR3 region: CSAPELAVSRAQYF. Here the CDR3 DNA reads TGCAGTGCACCGGAACTAGCGGTCTCCAGGGCCCAGTACTTC.

This rearrangement joins TRBV6-6 to TRBJ1-2; a weak D match, TRBD1 (5 bases). The germline V gene encodes CDR1 MNHNY and CDR2 SVGAGI (reference sequence). CDR3 length equals 15 residues. Trimming stripped 0 bases from V and 2 bases from J, with 10 bases between. CDR3 sequence reads: CASSYSRQQNYGYTF. CDR3 nucleotides: TGTGCCAGCAGTTACTCAAGACAGCAGAACTATGGCTACACCTTC.

CDR3 bases: TGTGCCAGCAGCCCACTAGCGTCGAGTTGGGATGAGCAGTTCTTC. As protein: CASSPLASSWDEQFF. This chain links TRBV7-3 with TRBJ2-1; 7 nucleotides match TRBD2. Germline V CDR1 and CDR2: SGHTA, FQGTGA. The CDR3 extends over 15 amino acids. V lost 5 bases, J lost 8 bases, and 12 bases stayed unmatched.

The chain has TRBV9 and TRBJ2-1, with 7 bases matching TRBD1. CDR1 is SGDLS and CDR2 is YYNGEE in the germline V gene. The CDR3 is 14 residues long. Losses at the gene ends were 1 base for V and 5 bases for J; bases not matched to a gene: 3. The CDR3 DNA reads as TGTGCCAGCAGCGTACGACAGGGAAACAATGAGCAGTTCTTC. This translates into CASSVRQGNNEQFF.

In this sample, this clonotype turned up a few times. V usage is TRBV29-1 and J usage is TRBJ2-5; 7 bases agree with TRBD2. The CDR3 has 15 amino acids. J gave up 3 bases and V 2 bases, and 9 bases lay outside the gene matches. From germline, CDR1 is SQVTM and CDR2 ANQGSEA. In DNA form, the CDR3 reads TGCAGCGTTGAATTCAGCGGGGACCAGGAAGAGACCCAGTACTTC. Translating it yields CSVEFSGDQEETQYF.

The sample holds a few counts of this clonotype. The CDR3 loop is CASSLDRGNVGNEQFF. In DNA form, the CDR3 reads TGTGCCAGCAGCTTAGACCGGGGGAATGTTGGCAATGAGCAGTTCTTC. The chain is built from TRBV7-2 and TRBJ2-1, with D possibly being TRBD2 (6 bases). V was trimmed by 1 base and J by 6 bases, leaving 16 bases between them. Germline lookup yields CDR1 SGHTA and CDR2 FQGNSA. The CDR3 consists of 16 residues. Combining the CDR3 with reference TRBV7-2 and TRBJ2-1 gives the whole variable domain GAGVSQSPSNKVTEKGKDVELRCDPISGHTALYWYRQSLGQGLEFLIYFQGNSAPDKSGLPSDRFSAERTGGSVSTLTIQRTQQEDSAVYLCASSLDRGNVGNEQFFGPGTRLTVL.

This chain connects TRBV28 to TRBJ2-1; the D gene could be TRBD1 or TRBD2 (5 bases each). Per the germline V gene, CDR1 is MDHEN and CDR2 is SYDVKM. The CDR3 sequence is 14 residues long. Trimming removed 4 bases at V and 3 bases at J, with 10 bases between. The chain's CDR3 is CASSSGRGYNEQFF. CDR3 in DNA: TGTGCCAGCAGTTCGGGACGGGGCTACAATGAGCAGTTCTTC.

V is TRBV6-6 and J is TRBJ2-7; no clear D gene. Trimming removed 6 bases from V and 4 bases from J, with 22 bases in between. The CDR3 consists of 16 residues. Per germline, CDR1 MNHNY and CDR2 SVGAGI (reference sequence). The CDR3 loop reads CASRRRSLYPPYEQYV. CDR3 bases: TGTGCCAGCAGACGCCGTTCACTTTATCCCCCTTACGAGCAGTACGTC.

This clonotype has more than one count but fewer than ten. The junction does not match germline at one end; this may be a read error. The V call is TRBV6-2 or TRBV6-3, the J call TRBJ2-1; no reliable D call. Germline CDR1 is MNHEY and CDR2 is SVGEGT. The CDR3 has 12 residues. CDR3 protein: CASSLSSNEQFF. The CDR3 bases are TGTGCCAGCAGTCTATCCTCCAATGAGCAGTTCTTC.

In this sample, this clonotype turned up a few times. This sequence joins TRBV27 and TRBJ2-4; D may correspond to TRBD1 or TRBD2 (5 bases each). This CDR3 is built from 16 residues. Germline V CDR1 and CDR2: MNHEY, SMNVEV (reference sequence). With 3 bases removed from V and 7 bases from J, the gap between germline ends came to 19 bases. The CDR3 loop reads CASSFIGRATGNIQYF. For the CDR3, the DNA is TGTGCCAGCAGTTTCATTGGCAGGGCGACGGGGAACATTCAGTACTTC.

The CDR3 DNA sequence: TGTGCCAGCAGACTGGAGTTGGAGCAGTTCTTC. Translated: CASRLELEQFF. The chain employs TRBV7-9 and TRBJ2-1; D is ambiguous. Germline V gene data show CDR1 as SEHNR and CDR2 as FQNEAQ (reference sequence). The CDR3 runs 11 residues. V was trimmed by 6 bases and J by 10 bases, leaving 10 bases between them. Full variable domain (rest looked up from reference TRBV7-9 and TRBJ2-1): DTGVSQNPRHKITKRGQNVTFRCDPISEHNRLYWYRQTLGQGPEFLTYFQNEAQLEKSRLLSDRFSAERPKGSFSTLEIQRTEQGDSAMYLCASRLELEQFFGPGTRLTVL.

The chain links TRBV27 to TRBJ1-6; D unclear. Per germline, CDR1 MNHEY and CDR2 SMNVEV (reference sequence). The CDR3 consists of 15 residues. V lost 0 bases and J lost 3, with 6 bases in between. The CDR3 reads CASSLSANYNSPLHF. The CDR3 region has the DNA TGTGCCAGCAGTTTATCAGCTAACTATAATTCACCCCTCCACTTT.

This clonotype was picked up a small number of times. The rearrangement joins TRBV29-1 to TRBJ2-3; 12 positions agree with TRBD2. Germline V gives CDR1 SQVTM, CDR2 ANQGSEA. V lost 6 bases to trimming and J lost 3 bases; unmatched junction nucleotides: 10. This CDR3 spans 16 amino acids. The CDR3 sequence is CSVPRPSGGGTDTQYF. The CDR3 DNA follows: TGCAGCGTGCCGAGGCCTAGCGGGGGGGGGACAGATACGCAGTATTTT.

This clonotype was picked up a small number of times. The J gene is TRBJ1-2, the V gene TRBV20-1; tentative D call: TRBD1 (5 bases). The CDR3 runs to 16 residues. Trimming shortened V by 1 base and J by 7 bases, and 22 bases separated the two germline ends. The germline V gene encodes CDR1 DFQATT and CDR2 SNEGSKA (reference sequence). CDR3 loop: CSARGDGTTGKSGYTF. In DNA, the CDR3 is TGCAGTGCTAGAGGAGACGGGACGACCGGAAAAAGTGGCTACACCTTC.

This clonotype appeared a single time. The rearrangement joins TRBV7-3 to TRBJ2-2; D gene ambiguous. This CDR3 has 19 residues. From germline, CDR1 is SGHTA and CDR2 FQGTGA. V dropped 0 bases and J dropped 1 base, with 18 bases sitting between them. The CDR3 region is CASSLTPETMALNTGELFF. Here the CDR3 DNA reads TGTGCCAGCAGCTTAACTCCCGAGACAATGGCCCTGAACACCGGGGAGCTGTTTTTT.

This clonotype was recorded at least ten times. The rearrangement uses TRBV10-2 and TRBJ2-1, with D perhaps TRBD1 (6 bases). The length of the CDR3 is 13 residues. V shed 11 bases and J shed 4 bases, with 15 bases lying between them. Per germline, CDR1 WSHSY and CDR2 SAAADI. The CDR3: CAVLRDNYNEQFF. The DNA of the CDR3 is TGCGCCGTACTCCGGGACAATTACAATGAGCAGTTCTTC.

The chain links TRBV19 to TRBJ2-3; 7 bases agree with TRBD2. This CDR3 comprises 16 residues. CDR1 and CDR2 (germline): LNHDA, SQIVND (reference sequence). The trim removed 6 bases at V and 3 bases at J, leaving 12 bases unmatched. Written as DNA, the CDR3 is TGTGCCAGTAGCCGCTGGGGGGGTTCGGGGACAGATACGCAGTATTTT. Translating gives CASSRWGGSGTDTQYF.

This clonotype turned up a few times. The genes are TRBV10-3 and TRBJ1-2; D is uncertain. The CDR3 length is 14 residues. The germline CDR1 and CDR2 sequences are ENHRY and SYGVKD. Trimming cost V 4 bases and J 2 bases, with 11 bases left between them. CDR3 region: CAISVTEENYGYTF. Here the CDR3 DNA reads TGTGCCATCAGTGTAACCGAGGAAAACTATGGCTACACCTTC.

This clonotype was found many times. The gene calls are TRBV4-1 and TRBJ1-1; no clear D. Trimming cost V 0 bases and J 0 bases, with 14 bases left between them. The CDR3 covers 17 residues. Germline CDR1 MGHRA, CDR2 YSYEKL. The CDR3 is CASSQDSGERMNTEAFF. For the CDR3, the DNA is TGCGCCAGCAGCCAAGATTCCGGGGAAAGGATGAACACTGAAGCTTTCTTT.

This clonotype turned up a few times. V gene TRBV20-1 combines with J gene TRBJ2-2; 15 bases agree with TRBD2. With 3 bases clipped from V and 7 bases from J, the junction kept 6 bases outside the gene matches. Per the germline V gene, CDR1 is DFQATT and CDR2 is SNEGSKA (reference sequence). This CDR3 has 16 amino acids. CDR3 loop: CSASGLAGGQVGELFF. The DNA of the CDR3 is TGCAGTGCTAGCGGACTAGCGGGGGGGCAAGTCGGGGAGCTGTTTTTT.